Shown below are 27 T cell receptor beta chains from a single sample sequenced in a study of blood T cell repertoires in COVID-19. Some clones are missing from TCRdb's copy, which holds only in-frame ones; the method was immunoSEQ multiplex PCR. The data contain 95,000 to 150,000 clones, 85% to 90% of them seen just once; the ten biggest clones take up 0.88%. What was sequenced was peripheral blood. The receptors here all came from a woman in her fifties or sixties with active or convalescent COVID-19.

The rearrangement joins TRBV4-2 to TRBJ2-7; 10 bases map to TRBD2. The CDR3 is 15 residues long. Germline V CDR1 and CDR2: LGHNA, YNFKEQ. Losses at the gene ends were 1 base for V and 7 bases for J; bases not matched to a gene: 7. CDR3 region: CASSQVLAGVSEQYF. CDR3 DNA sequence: TGTGCCAGCAGCCAAGTGCTAGCGGGAGTGAGTGAGCAGTACTTC.

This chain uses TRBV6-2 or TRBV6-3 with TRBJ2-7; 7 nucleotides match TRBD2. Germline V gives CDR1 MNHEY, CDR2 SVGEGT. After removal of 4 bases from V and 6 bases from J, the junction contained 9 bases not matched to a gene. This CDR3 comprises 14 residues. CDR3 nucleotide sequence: TGTGCCAGCAGTTGGGGGGGGACTGTGGGCGAGCAGTACTTC. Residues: CASSWGGTVGEQYF.

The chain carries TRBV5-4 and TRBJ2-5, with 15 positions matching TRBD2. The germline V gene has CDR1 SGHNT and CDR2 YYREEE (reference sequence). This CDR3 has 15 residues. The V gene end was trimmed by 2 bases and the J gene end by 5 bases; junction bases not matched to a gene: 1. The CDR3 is CASSFGLAGGETQYF. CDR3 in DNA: TGTGCCAGCAGCTTCGGACTAGCGGGAGGGGAGACCCAGTACTTC.

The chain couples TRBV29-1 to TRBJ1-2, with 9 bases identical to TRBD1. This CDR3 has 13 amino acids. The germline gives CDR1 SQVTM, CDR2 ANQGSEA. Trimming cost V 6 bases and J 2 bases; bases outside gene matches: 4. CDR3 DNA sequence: TGCAGCGTCGGGACAGGGTACAACTATGGCTACACCTTC. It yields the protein CSVGTGYNYGYTF.

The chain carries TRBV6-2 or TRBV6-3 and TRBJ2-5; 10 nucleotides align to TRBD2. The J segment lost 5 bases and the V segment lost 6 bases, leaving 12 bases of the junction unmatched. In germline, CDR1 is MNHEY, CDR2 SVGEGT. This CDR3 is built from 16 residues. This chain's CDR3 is CASSTELAGVRETQYF. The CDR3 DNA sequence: TGTGCCAGCAGCACGGAGCTAGCGGGAGTTCGGGAGACCCAGTACTTC.

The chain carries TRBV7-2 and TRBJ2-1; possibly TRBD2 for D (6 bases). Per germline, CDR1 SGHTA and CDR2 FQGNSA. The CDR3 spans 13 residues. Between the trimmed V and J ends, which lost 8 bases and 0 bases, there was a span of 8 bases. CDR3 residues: CASAGGSYNEQFF. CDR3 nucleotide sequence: TGTGCCAGCGCCGGGGGCTCCTACAATGAGCAGTTCTTC.

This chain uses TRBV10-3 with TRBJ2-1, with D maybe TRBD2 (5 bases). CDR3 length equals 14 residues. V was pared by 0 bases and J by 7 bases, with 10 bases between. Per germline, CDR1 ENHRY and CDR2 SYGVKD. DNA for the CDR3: TGTGCCATCAGTGAGTCGAGGGCCCCTAATGAGCAGTTCTTC. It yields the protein CAISESRAPNEQFF.

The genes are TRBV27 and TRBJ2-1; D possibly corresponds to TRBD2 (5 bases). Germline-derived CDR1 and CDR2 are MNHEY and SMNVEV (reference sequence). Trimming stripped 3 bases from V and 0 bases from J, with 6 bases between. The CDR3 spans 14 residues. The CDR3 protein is CASSFRGSYNEQFF. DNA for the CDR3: TGTGCCAGCAGTTTTCGGGGCTCCTACAATGAGCAGTTCTTC.

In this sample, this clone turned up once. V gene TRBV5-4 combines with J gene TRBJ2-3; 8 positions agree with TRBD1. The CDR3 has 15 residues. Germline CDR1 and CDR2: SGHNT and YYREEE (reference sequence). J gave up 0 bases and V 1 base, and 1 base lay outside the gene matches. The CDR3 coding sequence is TGTGCCAGCAGCTTGACAGGGGGTAGCACAGATACGCAGTATTTT. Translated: CASSLTGGSTDTQYF.

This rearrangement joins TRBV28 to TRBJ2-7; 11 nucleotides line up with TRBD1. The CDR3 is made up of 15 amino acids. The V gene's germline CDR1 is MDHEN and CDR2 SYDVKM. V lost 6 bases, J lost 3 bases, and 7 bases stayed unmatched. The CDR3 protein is CASRTPGTGGYEQYF. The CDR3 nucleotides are TGTGCCAGCAGGACTCCCGGGACAGGGGGCTACGAGCAGTACTTC.

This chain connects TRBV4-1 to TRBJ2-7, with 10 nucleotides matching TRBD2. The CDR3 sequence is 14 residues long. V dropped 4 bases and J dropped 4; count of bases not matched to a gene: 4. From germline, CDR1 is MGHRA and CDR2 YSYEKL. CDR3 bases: TGCGCCAGCAGCCGAGAGCGGGAGGGGTACGAGCAGTACTTC. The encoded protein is CASSREREGYEQYF.

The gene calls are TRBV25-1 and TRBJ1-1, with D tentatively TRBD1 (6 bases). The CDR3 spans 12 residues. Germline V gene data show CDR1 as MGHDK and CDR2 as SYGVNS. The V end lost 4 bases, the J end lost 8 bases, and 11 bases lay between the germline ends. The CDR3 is CASSGLDREAFF. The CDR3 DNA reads TGTGCCAGCAGTGGCTTGGACAGAGAAGCTTTCTTT.

CDR3 residues: CASSSTGATNEKLFF. The CDR3, as DNA: TGTGCCAGCAGTTCGACAGGGGCGACTAATGAAAAACTGTTTTTT. The chain has TRBV28 and TRBJ1-4; 8 bases fit TRBD1. V shed 4 bases, J shed 2 bases, and the junction held 3 bases outside the gene matches. The CDR3 runs 15 residues. Germline V gives CDR1 MDHEN, CDR2 SYDVKM.

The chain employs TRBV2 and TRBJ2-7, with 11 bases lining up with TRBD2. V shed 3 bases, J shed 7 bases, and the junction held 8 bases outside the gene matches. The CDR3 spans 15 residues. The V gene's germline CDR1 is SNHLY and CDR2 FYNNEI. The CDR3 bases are TGTGCCAGCAGTGAGTTAGCGGGAGGGCCGAGGGAGCAGTACTTC. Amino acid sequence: CASSELAGGPREQYF. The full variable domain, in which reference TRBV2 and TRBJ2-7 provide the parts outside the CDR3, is EPEVTQTPSHQVTQMGQEVILRCVPISNHLYFYWYRQILGQKVEFLVSFYNNEISEKSEIFDDQFSVERPDGSNFTLKIRSTKLEDSAMYFCASSELAGGPREQYFGPGTRLTVT.

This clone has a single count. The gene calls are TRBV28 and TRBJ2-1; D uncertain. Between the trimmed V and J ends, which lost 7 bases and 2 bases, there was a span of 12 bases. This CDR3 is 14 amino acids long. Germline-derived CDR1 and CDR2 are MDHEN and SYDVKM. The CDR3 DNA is TGTGCCAGCAATTATCCACAAACCTACAATGAGCAGTTCTTC. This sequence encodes CASNYPQTYNEQFF. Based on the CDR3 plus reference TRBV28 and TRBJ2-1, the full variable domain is DVKVTQSSRYLVKRTGEKVFLECVQDMDHENMFWYRQDPGLGLRLIYFSYDVKMKEKGDIPEGYSVSREKKERFSLILESASTNQTSMYLCASNYPQTYNEQFFGPGTRLTVL.

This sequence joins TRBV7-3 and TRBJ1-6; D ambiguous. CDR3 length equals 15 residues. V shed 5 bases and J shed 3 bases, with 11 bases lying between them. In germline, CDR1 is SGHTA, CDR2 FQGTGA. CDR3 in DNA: TGTGCCAGCAGCCTAGAGACGGGCTATAATTCACCCCTCCACTTT. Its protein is CASSLETGYNSPLHF.

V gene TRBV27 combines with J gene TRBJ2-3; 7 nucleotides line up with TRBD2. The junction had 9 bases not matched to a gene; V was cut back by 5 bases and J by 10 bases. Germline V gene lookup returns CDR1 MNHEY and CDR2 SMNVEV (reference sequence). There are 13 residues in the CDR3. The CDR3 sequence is CASSPREGRAQYF. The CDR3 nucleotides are TGTGCCAGCAGTCCCAGGGAGGGTCGGGCGCAGTATTTT.

The CDR3 nucleotides are TGTGCCAGCAGCCCGGGGACAGAGATACCCTACGAGCAGTACTTC. This sequence encodes CASSPGTEIPYEQYF. The rearrangement links TRBV11-2 to TRBJ2-7, with 7 bases lining up with TRBD1. This CDR3 has 15 amino acids. Germline V gene sequence: CDR1 SGHAT, CDR2 FQNNGV. V trimming: 5 bases; J trimming: 2 bases; junction bases outside the gene matches: 9.

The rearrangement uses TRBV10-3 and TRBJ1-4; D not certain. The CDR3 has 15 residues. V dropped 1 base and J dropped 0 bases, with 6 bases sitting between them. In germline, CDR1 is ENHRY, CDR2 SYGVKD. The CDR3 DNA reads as TGTGCCATCAGTGAGTACGGGACAACTAATGAAAAACTGTTTTTT. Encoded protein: CAISEYGTTNEKLFF.

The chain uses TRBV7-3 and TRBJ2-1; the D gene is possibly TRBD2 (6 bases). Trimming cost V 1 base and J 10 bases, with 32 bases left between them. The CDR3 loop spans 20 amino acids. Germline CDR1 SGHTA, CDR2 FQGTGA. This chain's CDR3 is CASSLRSKGPWRGPSREQFF. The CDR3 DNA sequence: TGTGCCAGCAGCTTAAGGAGTAAGGGCCCCTGGCGGGGACCGAGTCGGGAGCAGTTCTTC.

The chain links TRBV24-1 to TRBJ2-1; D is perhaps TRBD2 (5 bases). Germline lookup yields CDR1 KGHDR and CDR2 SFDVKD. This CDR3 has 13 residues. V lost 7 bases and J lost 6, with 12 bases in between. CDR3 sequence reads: CATRRGLTNEQFF. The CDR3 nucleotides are TGTGCCACCAGAAGAGGACTCACCAATGAGCAGTTCTTC.

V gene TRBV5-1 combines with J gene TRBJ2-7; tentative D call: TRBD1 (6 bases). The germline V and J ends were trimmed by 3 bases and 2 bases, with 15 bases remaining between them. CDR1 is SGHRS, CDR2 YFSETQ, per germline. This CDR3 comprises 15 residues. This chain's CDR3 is CASSSSDRLTYEQYF. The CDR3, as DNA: TGCGCCAGCAGCTCCTCCGACAGGCTGACCTACGAGCAGTACTTC.

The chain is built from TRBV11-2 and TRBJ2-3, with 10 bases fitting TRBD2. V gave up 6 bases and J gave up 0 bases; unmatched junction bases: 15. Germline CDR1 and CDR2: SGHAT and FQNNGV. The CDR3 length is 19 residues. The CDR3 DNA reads TGTGCCAGCAGGAGCGGGAGGGCCCTTGACCGTCTTAGCACAGATACGCAGTATTTT. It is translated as CASRSGRALDRLSTDTQYF.

The CDR3: CASSLVAGGNHEQYF. CDR3 coding DNA: TGCGCCAGCAGCTTGGTTGCCGGGGGAAACCACGAGCAGTACTTC. J is TRBJ2-7 and V is TRBV5-1, with TRBD2 as a possible D gene (6 bases). With 0 bases removed from V and 5 bases from J, the gap between germline ends came to 15 bases. The CDR3 has 15 amino acids. In germline, CDR1 is SGHRS, CDR2 YFSETQ.

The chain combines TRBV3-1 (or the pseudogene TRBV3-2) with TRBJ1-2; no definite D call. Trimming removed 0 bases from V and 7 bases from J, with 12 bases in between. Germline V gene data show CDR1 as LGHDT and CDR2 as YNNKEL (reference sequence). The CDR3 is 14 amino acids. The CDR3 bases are TGTGCCAGCAGCCAAGATGTAGGAGGATCTGGCTACACCTTC. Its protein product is CASSQDVGGSGYTF.

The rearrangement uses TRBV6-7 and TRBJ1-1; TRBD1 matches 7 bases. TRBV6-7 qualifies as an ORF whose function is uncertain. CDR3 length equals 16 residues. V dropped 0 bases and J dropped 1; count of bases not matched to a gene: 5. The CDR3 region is CASSYSRGHGNTEAFF. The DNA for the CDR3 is TGTGCCAGCAGTTACTCGAGGGGGCATGGGAACACTGAAGCTTTCTTT.

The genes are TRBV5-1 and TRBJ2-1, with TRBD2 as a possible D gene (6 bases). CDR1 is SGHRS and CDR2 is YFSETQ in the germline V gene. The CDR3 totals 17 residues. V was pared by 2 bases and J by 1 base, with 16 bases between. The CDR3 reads CASSFPRETRSYNEQFF. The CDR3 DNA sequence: TGCGCCAGCAGCTTTCCACGGGAGACGAGGTCCTACAATGAGCAGTTCTTC.